This T cell receptor (beta chain) was documented in a study of shared clonotypes between healthy human individuals (TCRdb year 2020). As for the study more broadly: A couple of women and a few men aged 18 to 49 years were included in the cohort. Per donor, three plates each were used for CD4 naive and CD4 memory, two for CD8 naive, and one for CD8 memory. To estimate repertoire size and how much clonotype sharing occurs between individuals, the study deeply sequenced the blood TCR repertoires of five healthy adults. Different laboratories and diverse techniques were used to prepare libraries and sequence TCR repertoires, to increase sequencing depth and limit assay-specific biases. Leukapheresis yielded between about 0.94 and 9.5 billion PBMCs per donor.

Using the deep immunoSEQ assay, TCR CDR3 regions were amplified from genomic DNA by multiplex PCR. Extracted genomic DNA from each cell subset was distributed evenly across all wells of several immunoSEQ 96-well plates, and each plate was treated as a replicate. For sorted subsets, roughly 200 ng of genomic DNA, equivalent to 30,000 or so T cell genomes, went into each replicate PCR. The purified libraries were quantified using a Qubit 3.0 fluorometer, sized with a Bioanalyzer 2100, and then quantified again using the KAPA Library Quantification kit. A separate single-read 150-cycle Illumina NextSeq 550 flow cell was used to sequence each immunoSEQ 96-well plate. In the paper's pipeline: The immunoSEQ output contained only junctional sequences without quality scores, so filtering could not match that applied to full-length reads. To assign V/J genes and CDR3, sequences were annotated using PyIR, a Python wrapper for IgBLAST v1.9, with IMGT germline references. Reads were filtered out if the reads had weak V/J assignments (E-value above 1e-6), no CDR3, stop codons, out-of-frame junctions, or ambiguous translated residues. V3J clonotypes were defined as sequences sharing an identical inferred V gene, J gene, and CDR3 amino acid sequence. Percentage overlap between repertoires was computed as shared unique clonotypes divided by the size of the smaller repertoire. Repertoire richness was assessed with RTK rarefaction, the Chao1 estimator, and Recon v2.1 estimates of unobserved clonotypes. For all TCRbeta clonotypes obtained by the gDNA method from a few donors, generation probabilities were computed with OLGA. In its TCRdb copy, this immuneACCESS table keeps in-frame sequences only and misses some clones. Where compared with another copy, unresolved V genes explain less than half of these, and the others have no known cause. V, J and clone size reflect that table, while D and trimming were determined from the DNA. Across this sample there are roughly 1,100,000 clones, with about three quarters seen only once. The biggest ten clones account for about 1.5% of the sample.

From cysteine to phenylalanine, the CDR3 is 14 amino acids long. This entry keeps only the CDR3 DNA: 42 bases, framed from base 1. Based on the germline V gene (reference sequence), the CDR1 and CDR2 sequences are GTSNPN and SVGIG. The trim is 3 bases for V and 0 bases for J, with a gap of 10 bases between the germline ends. The study at large found these results: Pairwise subsampling indicated that sequencing depth was expected to affect the degree of clonotype sharing among donors. Incomplete sequencing was indicated by rarefaction of sorted-subset datasets, despite the large sequencing depth. Sharing across a few donors was observed for roughly 5% of naive CD4, 3% to 3.5% of naive CD8, over 2% of memory CD4, and about 0.4% of memory CD8 clonotypes. Higher generation probabilities were observed for clonotypes shared by all four sorted-subset donors than for non-shared clonotypes. Only blood was sampled, and tissue TCR repertoires likely differ from those in blood. Because the study included a small number of donors, the genetic and exposure-history diversity represented was limited. Estimated clonotype richness was generally larger for naive than for memory subsets.

This clone was seen only a few times. This receptor's antigen is unknown. No much larger clone exists at a distance of one base, and base qualities are not known. Additional DNA sequences in this sample encode the identical CDR3. The donors were healthy, HIV-negative adults with no recently reported acute infections or vaccinations. Only Caucasian adults living in Nashville, Tennessee, USA were represented among the donors. Magnetic negative selection was used to enrich CD4+ T cells, after which naive cells were positively selected on CD45RA and the negative fraction became the memory subset. Blood was obtained by leukapheresis, after which PBMCs were separated by Ficoll-Histopaque density gradient centrifugation and cryopreserved in liquid nitrogen vapor phase. Purity and quantity of every magnetically sorted T cell population were checked by analytical flow cytometry. From each sorted fraction, genomic DNA was isolated and quantified by UV absorbance on a Nanodrop 2000c.

The clonotype originates from a man younger than 30 in good health. Sequenced input: memory CD4+ T cells sorted from blood. The cell subset or site label, read with the paper, signifies: CD45RA-negative fraction. The V and J genes are TRBV30 and TRBJ2-3; tentative D gene TRBD1, with 6 bases matching. At the DNA level, the sequence is TGTGCCTGGAGCGAAGGGGGTAGCACAGATACGCAGTATTTT. Its product reads: CAWSEGGSTDTQYF.